Included here is one TCR beta chain sequence, with context. Additional DNA sequences in this sample encode the identical CDR3. This sample stems from a study of OX40 agonist ivuxolimab in advanced cancers. Sequencing was performed with immunoSEQ multiplex PCR; in TCRdb, only in-frame clones are kept and a portion is missing. The sample has fewer than 85,000 clones, approximately 91% seen once. V shed 3 bases and J shed 7 bases, with 15 bases lying between them. This CDR3 has 13 amino acids. The germline CDR1 and CDR2 sequences are GTSNPN and SVGIG (reference sequence). The origin of this receptor is an adult with an advanced solid tumor such as melanoma, head and neck, liver or kidney cancer. This chain links TRBV30 with TRBJ1-2; no definite D call. The input for sequencing was CD4+ or CD8+ T cells sorted from blood, taken in a trial of the OX40 agonist ivuxolimab. CDR3 bases: TGTGCCTGGAGACCGGAGGGAGGAGGTGGCTACACCTTC. Translating it yields CAWRPEGGGGYTF.